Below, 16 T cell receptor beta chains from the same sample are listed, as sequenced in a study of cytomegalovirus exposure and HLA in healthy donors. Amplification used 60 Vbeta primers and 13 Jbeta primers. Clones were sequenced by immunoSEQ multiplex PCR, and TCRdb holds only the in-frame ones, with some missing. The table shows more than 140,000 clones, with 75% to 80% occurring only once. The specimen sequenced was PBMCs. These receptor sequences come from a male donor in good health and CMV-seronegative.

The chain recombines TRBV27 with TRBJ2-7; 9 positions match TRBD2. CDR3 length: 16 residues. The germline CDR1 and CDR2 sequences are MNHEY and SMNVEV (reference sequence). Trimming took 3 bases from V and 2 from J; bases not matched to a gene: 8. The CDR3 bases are TGTGCCAGCAGTTTCTCTAGCGGGGACCGCCCCTACGAGCAGTACTTC. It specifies CASSFSSGDRPYEQYF.

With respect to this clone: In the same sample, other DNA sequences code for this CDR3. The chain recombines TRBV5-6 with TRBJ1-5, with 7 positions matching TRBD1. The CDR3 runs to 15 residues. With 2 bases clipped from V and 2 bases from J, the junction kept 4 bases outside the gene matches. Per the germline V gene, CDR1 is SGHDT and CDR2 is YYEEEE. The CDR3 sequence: CASSLRQGGNQPQHF. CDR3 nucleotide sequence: TGTGCCAGCAGCTTAAGACAGGGTGGCAATCAGCCCCAGCATTTT.

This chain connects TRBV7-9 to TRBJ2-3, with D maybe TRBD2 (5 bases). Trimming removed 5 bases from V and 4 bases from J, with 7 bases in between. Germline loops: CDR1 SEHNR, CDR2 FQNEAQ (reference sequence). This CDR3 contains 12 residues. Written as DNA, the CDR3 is TGTGCCAGCAGCCCCGGGGCAGATACGCAGTATTTT. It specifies CASSPGADTQYF.

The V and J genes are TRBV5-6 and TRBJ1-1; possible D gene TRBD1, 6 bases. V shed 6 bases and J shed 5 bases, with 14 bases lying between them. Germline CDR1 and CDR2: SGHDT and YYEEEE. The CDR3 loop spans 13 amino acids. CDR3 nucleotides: TGTGCCAGCATACAACAGGGTAGGACTGAAGCTTTCTTT. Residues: CASIQQGRTEAFF.

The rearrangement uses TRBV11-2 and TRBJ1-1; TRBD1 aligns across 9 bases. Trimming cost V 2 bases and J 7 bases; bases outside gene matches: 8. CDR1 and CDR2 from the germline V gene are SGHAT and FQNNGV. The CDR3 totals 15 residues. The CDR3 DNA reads TGTGCCAGCAGCTTAAGTCCGGGACAGGGTGTTGAAGCTTTCTTT. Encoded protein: CASSLSPGQGVEAFF.

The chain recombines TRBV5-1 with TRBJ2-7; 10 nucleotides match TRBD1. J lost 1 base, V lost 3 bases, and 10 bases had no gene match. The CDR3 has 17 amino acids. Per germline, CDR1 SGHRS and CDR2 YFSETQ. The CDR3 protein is CASSWGPTGGPSYEQYF. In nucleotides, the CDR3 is TGCGCCAGCAGCTGGGGACCGACAGGGGGCCCTTCCTACGAGCAGTACTTC.

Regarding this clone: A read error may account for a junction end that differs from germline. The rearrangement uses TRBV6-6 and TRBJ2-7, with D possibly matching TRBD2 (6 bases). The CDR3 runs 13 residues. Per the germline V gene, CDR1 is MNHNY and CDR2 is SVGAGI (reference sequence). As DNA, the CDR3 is TGTGCCAGCAGTTACCCCGGGGCTAGCGAGCGGTACTTC. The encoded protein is CASSYPGASERYF.

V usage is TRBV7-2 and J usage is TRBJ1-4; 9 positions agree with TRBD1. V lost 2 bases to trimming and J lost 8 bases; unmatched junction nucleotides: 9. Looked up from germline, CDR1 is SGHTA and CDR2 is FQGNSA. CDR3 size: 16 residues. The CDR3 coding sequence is TGTGCCAGCAGCTTACAAAATACAGGGGGCAGGGAAAAACTGTTTTTT. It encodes CASSLQNTGGREKLFF.

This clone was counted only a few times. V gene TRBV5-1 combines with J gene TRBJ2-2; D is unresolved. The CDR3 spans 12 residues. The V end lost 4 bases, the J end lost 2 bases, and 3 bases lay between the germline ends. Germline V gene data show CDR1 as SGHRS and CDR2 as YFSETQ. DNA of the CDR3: TGCGCCAGCAGCCTTAACACCGGGGAGCTGTTTTTT. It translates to CASSLNTGELFF.

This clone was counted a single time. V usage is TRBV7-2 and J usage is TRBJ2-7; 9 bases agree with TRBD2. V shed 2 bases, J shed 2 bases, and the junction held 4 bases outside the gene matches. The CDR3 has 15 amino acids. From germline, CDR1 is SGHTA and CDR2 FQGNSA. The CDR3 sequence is CASSLSASGTYEQYF. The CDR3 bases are TGTGCCAGCAGCTTATCGGCTAGCGGGACCTACGAGCAGTACTTC. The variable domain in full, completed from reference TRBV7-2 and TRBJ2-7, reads GAGVSQSPSNKVTEKGKDVELRCDPISGHTALYWYRQSLGQGLEFLIYFQGNSAPDKSGLPSDRFSAERTGGSVSTLTIQRTQQEDSAVYLCASSLSASGTYEQYFGPGTRLTVT.

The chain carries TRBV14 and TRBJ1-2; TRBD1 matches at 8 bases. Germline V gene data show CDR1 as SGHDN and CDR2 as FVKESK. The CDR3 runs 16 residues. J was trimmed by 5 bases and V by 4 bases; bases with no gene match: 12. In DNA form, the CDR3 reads TGTGCCAGCAGCCTTCATCCGGGACAGGTCTCGTATGGCTACACCTTC. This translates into CASSLHPGQVSYGYTF.

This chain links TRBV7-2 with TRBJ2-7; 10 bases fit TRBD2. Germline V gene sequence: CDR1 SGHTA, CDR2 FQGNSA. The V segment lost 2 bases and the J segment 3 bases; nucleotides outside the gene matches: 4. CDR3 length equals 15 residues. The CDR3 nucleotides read TGTGCCAGCAGCTTATCCCTAGCGGGAGACTACGAGCAGTACTTC. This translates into CASSLSLAGDYEQYF.

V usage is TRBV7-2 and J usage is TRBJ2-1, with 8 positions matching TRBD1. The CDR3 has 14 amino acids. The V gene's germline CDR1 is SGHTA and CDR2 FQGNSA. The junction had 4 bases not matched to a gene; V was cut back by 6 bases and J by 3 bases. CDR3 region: CASSSGTGYNEQFF. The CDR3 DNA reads TGTGCCAGCAGTTCCGGGACAGGCTACAATGAGCAGTTCTTC.

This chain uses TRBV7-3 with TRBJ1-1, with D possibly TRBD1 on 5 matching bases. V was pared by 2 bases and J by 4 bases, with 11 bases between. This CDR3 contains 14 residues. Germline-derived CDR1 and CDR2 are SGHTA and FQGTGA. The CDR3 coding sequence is TGTGCCAGCAGCTTAGGGGGGAGAGGCACTGAAGCTTTCTTT. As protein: CASSLGGRGTEAFF. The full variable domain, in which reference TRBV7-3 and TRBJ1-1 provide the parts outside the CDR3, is GAGVSQTPSNKVTEKGKYVELRCDPISGHTALYWYRQSLGQGPEFLIYFQGTGAADDSGLPNDRFFAVRPEGSVSTLKIQRTERGDSAVYLCASSLGGRGTEAFFGQGTRLTVV.

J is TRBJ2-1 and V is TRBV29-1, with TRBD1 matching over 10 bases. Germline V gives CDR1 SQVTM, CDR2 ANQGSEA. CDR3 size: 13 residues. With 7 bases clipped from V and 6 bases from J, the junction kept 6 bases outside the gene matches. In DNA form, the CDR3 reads TGCAGCGCTCGGACAGGGGGTATCAATGAGCAGTTCTTC. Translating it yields CSARTGGINEQFF.

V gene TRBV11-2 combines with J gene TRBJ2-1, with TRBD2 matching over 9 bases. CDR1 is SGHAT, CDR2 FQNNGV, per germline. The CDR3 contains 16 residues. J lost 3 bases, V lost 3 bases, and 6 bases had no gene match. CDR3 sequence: CASSFPASGDYNEQFF. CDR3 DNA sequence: TGTGCCAGCAGCTTCCCAGCTAGCGGGGACTACAATGAGCAGTTCTTC.